This T cell receptor (beta chain) derives from a study of blood T cell repertoires in COVID-19. V lost 5 bases, J lost 7 bases, and 11 bases stayed unmatched. Germline CDR1 reads LNHDA; CDR2 reads SQIVND (reference sequence). This CDR3 comprises 16 residues. Produced via immunoSEQ multiplex PCR; TCRdb's table is partial and in-frame only. The sample includes 150,000 to 200,000 clones, around 82% of them seen just once. This rearrangement joins TRBV19 to TRBJ1-4; 9 bases line up with TRBD1. The sequencing sample was made of peripheral blood. This receptor was obtained from a woman between 40 and 55 years old with COVID-19, enrolled during active disease. DNA of the CDR3: TGTGCCAGTAGTCCCGGACTGACAGGGGGTGGTGAAAAACTGTTTTTT. Translated: CASSPGLTGGGEKLFF.